The present T cell receptor beta chain was sequenced within a study of early T cells in non-severe SARS-CoV-2 infection. Study summary: Chains from this unsorted whole-blood bulk RNA could not be paired. Overall study findings and caveats: Reliance on VDJdb matching favored anti-spike CD8 responses; private and CD4 specificities were missed.

Attached unique molecular identifiers marked individual cDNA molecules. TCRdb reanalysed the 5' RACE reads using MiXCR and keeps one entry per CDR3 protein. The table includes roughly 40,000 distinct CDR3 sequences, 12% detected once. V lost 0 bases and J 0 bases, leaving 6 bases between the germline ends. This CDR3 has 14 amino acids. Germline-derived CDR1 and CDR2 are DFQATT and SNEGSKA (reference sequence). This clonotype showed up many times. The antigen is not known. The chain links TRBV20-1 to TRBJ2-4; tentative D call: TRBD1 (5 bases). This clonotype was sampled from an adult who was a healthcare worker with PCR-confirmed SARS-CoV-2 infection or an uninfected control (not recorded which). The sequencing sample was made of whole blood. The CDR3: CSAREDRAKNIQYF. The CDR3 DNA follows: TGCAGTGCTAGAGAAGACAGAGCCAAAAACATTCAGTACTTC.